This TCR beta chain was sequenced in a study of cytomegalovirus exposure and HLA in healthy donors. PCR was performed using 60 Vbeta and 13 Jbeta primers. The repertoire was sequenced with immunoSEQ multiplex PCR; TCRdb's copy has only in-frame clones and lacks some. The profile shows about 59,000 clones, 70% to 75% of them singletons. Notes on the study in general: Rates of TCR association differed by HLA locus in a later analysis, with DRB1 highest and HLA-C lowest.

J lost 4 bases, V lost 2 bases, and 19 bases had no gene match. CDR3 length: 19 amino acids. CDR1 is SEHNR and CDR2 is FQNEAQ in the germline V gene (reference sequence). Turning to this clone: Its cognate antigen is unknown.

The chain combines TRBV7-9 with TRBJ2-5; 7 bases line up with TRBD1. The TCR sequence derives from a man aged 25 to 40 in good health and CMV-seropositive. The sequencing sample was made of PBMCs. The CDR3 sequence: CASSLYGLVLRDSRETQYF. The DNA for the CDR3 is TGTGCCAGCAGCTTATATGGGCTGGTCCTCCGGGACAGCCGAGAGACCCAGTACTTC.